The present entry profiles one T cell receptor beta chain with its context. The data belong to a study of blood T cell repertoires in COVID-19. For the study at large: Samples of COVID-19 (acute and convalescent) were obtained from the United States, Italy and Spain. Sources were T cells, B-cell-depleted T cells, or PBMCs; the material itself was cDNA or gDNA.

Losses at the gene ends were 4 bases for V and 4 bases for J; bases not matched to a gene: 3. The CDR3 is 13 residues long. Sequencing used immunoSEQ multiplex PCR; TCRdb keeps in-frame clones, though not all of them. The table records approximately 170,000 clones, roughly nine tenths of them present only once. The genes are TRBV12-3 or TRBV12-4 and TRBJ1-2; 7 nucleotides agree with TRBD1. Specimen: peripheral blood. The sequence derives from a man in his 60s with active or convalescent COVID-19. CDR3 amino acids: CASSSQGVYGYTF. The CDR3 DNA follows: TGTGCCAGCAGTTCCCAGGGGGTCTATGGCTACACCTTC.